A selection of T cell receptor beta chains follows, all from one sample in a study of cytomegalovirus exposure and HLA in healthy donors. Assay: immunoSEQ multiplex PCR; the TCRdb copy retains only in-frame clones and omits some. Of about 190,000 clones listed, around 86% are singletons. Source material: PBMCs. These receptors all come from a young woman in good health and CMV-seronegative. Each CDR3 is given with its conserved first and last residue. A D gene is named only where the DNA matches it firmly. Size is omitted from some rows. Given values are once, few, many or a class for expanded clones.

-,TRBJ1-2,TRBV27,-,CASRTGKYGYTF,TGTGCCAGCAGGACAGGAAAATATGGCTACACCTTC
once,TRBJ1-1,TRBV27,-,CASSLSFWSPEAFF,TGTGCCAGCAGTTTAAGTTTCTGGAGCCCTGAAGCTTTCTTT
-,TRBJ2-1,TRBV5-1,-,CASSLGGDGSYNEQFF,TGCGCCAGCAGCTTGGGGGGCGATGGGTCCTACAATGAGCAGTTCTTC
few,TRBJ1-1,TRBV5-1,-,CASSFSGSNTEAFF,TGCGCCAGCAGCTTTTCGGGGTCGAACACTGAAGCTTTCTTT
-,TRBJ2-3,TRBV18,TRBD2,CASSSLTSGYTDTQYF,TGTGCCAGCTCATCCCTGACTAGCGGGTACACAGATACGCAGTATTTT
-,TRBJ1-4,TRBV2,-,CASSVGSANEKLFF,TGTGCCAGCAGTGTAGGCAGCGCTAATGAAAAACTGTTTTTT
-,TRBJ2-1,TRBV10-3,TRBD2,CAISVVSGSGLNEQFF,TGTGCCATCAGCGTGGTGAGCGGGAGTGGCCTTAATGAGCAGTTCTTC
-,TRBJ2-7,TRBV27,-,CASSRQDGNEQYF,TGTGCCAGCAGCCGACAGGATGGCAACGAGCAGTACTTC
-,TRBJ2-3,TRBV18,TRBD2,CASSPQTSGNTDTQYF,TGTGCCAGCTCACCTCAGACTAGCGGAAACACAGATACGCAGTATTTT
-,TRBJ2-1,TRBV6-5,-,CASRSSSVRVFF,TGTGCCAGCAGGTCCTCTAGCGTTAGGGTGTTCTTC
-,TRBJ2-5,TRBV28,-,CATKKGAGETQYF,TGTGCCACCAAAAAGGGGGCGGGGGAGACCCAGTACTTC